Following are 9 T cell receptor beta chains from one sample sequenced in a study of PD-L1 blockade in urothelial cancer. The repertoire was sequenced with immunoSEQ multiplex PCR; TCRdb's copy has only in-frame clones and lacks some. The table lists tens of thousands of clones, more than 90% of them singletons. The material was PBMCs, obtained around atezolizumab (anti-PD-L1) treatment. These receptors were collected from a man in his sixties with urothelial cancer.

The chain carries TRBV5-6 and TRBJ2-7, with D possibly being TRBD2 (5 bases). CDR3 length: 14 amino acids. V shed 1 base and J shed 3 bases, with 11 bases lying between them. Germline lookup yields CDR1 SGHDT and CDR2 YYEEEE. This chain's CDR3 is CASSLYFTSYEQYF. CDR3 in DNA: TGTGCCAGCAGCTTGTATTTTACTAGCTACGAGCAGTACTTC.

The V call is TRBV7-8, the J call TRBJ1-2, with 7 nucleotides matching TRBD1. V gave up 4 bases and J gave up 6 bases; unmatched junction bases: 5. The CDR3 has 13 residues. Germline V gives CDR1 SGHVS, CDR2 FQNEAQ. The CDR3 sequence is CASSSGQKNGYTF. The DNA for the CDR3 is TGTGCCAGCAGCTCGGGACAGAAGAATGGCTACACCTTC.

This sequence joins TRBV28 and TRBJ2-2; 14 bases line up with TRBD2. The V segment lost 5 bases and the J segment 5 bases; nucleotides outside the gene matches: 4. The CDR3 contains 16 residues. Germline assignment: CDR1 MDHEN and CDR2 SYDVKM. The CDR3 sequence is CASSGLAGGRTGELFF. CDR3 in DNA: TGTGCCAGCAGTGGACTAGCGGGAGGTCGGACCGGGGAGCTGTTTTTT. The complete variable domain, with remaining parts taken from reference TRBV28 and TRBJ2-2, reads DVKVTQSSRYLVKRTGEKVFLECVQDMDHENMFWYRQDPGLGLRLIYFSYDVKMKEKGDIPEGYSVSREKKERFSLILESASTNQTSMYLCASSGLAGGRTGELFFGEGSRLTVL.

The chain uses TRBV7-6 and TRBJ1-2, with D possibly matching TRBD1 (6 bases). The germline gives CDR1 SGHVS, CDR2 FNYEAQ. This CDR3 has 14 amino acids. The V and J ends lost 1 base and 5 bases respectively, with 11 bases between them. CDR3 nucleotide sequence: TGTGCCAGCAGCTTAGAGGGAGGGGGATATGGCTACACCTTC. As protein: CASSLEGGGYGYTF.

This clone was recorded a few times. The chain joins TRBV5-1 to TRBJ1-6; D call uncertain. This CDR3 contains 13 residues. Germline CDR1 is SGHRS and CDR2 is YFSETQ. The ends were cut back, 0 bases at V and 10 bases at J, with 8 bases in the middle. DNA of the CDR3: TGCGCCAGCAGCTTGGATAGCGGATCACCCCTCCACTTT. Translation: CASSLDSGSPLHF. The full variable domain, with the rest looked up from reference TRBV5-1 and TRBJ1-6, is KAGVTQTPRYLIKTRGQQVTLSCSPISGHRSVSWYQQTPGQGLQFLFEYFSETQRNKGNFPGRFSGRQFSNSRSEMNVSTLELGDSALYLCASSLDSGSPLHFGNGTRLTVT.

The chain carries TRBV7-8 and TRBJ2-1; 7 bases line up with TRBD2. V shed 2 bases, J shed 6 bases, and the junction held 10 bases outside the gene matches. Germline V lookup: CDR1 SGHVS, CDR2 FQNEAQ. The CDR3 covers 16 residues. The CDR3 DNA sequence: TGTGCCAGCAGCTTACTGTCGGTCGGGAGGATCAATGAGCAGTTCTTC. Translated, it gives CASSLLSVGRINEQFF.

The rearrangement links TRBV28 to TRBJ1-1; weak D call: TRBD1 (5 bases). Trimming pared 8 bases from V and 4 bases from J, leaving 14 bases between. CDR1 and CDR2 (germline): MDHEN, SYDVKM. This CDR3 has 13 residues. DNA for the CDR3: TGTGCCAGCGTGATTCCGGGGGGCACTGAAGCTTTCTTT. It translates to CASVIPGGTEAFF.

The genes are TRBV5-1 and TRBJ2-5, with 8 nucleotides matching TRBD2. The J segment lost 4 bases and the V segment lost 4 bases, leaving 12 bases of the junction unmatched. Germline values: CDR1 SGHRS, CDR2 YFSETQ. This CDR3 is built from 16 residues. CDR3: CASSLLLAAPRETQYF. The CDR3 nucleotides read TGCGCCAGCAGCCTCCTACTAGCGGCCCCGAGAGAGACCCAGTACTTC.

This chain uses TRBV5-1 with TRBJ2-5; TRBD2 might be the D (5 bases). The CDR3 is 14 residues long. The V end lost 5 bases, the J end lost 1 base, and 12 bases lay between the germline ends. Germline-derived CDR1 and CDR2 are SGHRS and YFSETQ. CDR3 nucleotide sequence: TGCGCCAGCAGGTTCGAGGGTGGCCAAGAGACCCAGTACTTC. Its protein product is CASRFEGGQETQYF.